These 14 T cell receptor beta chains came from one sample sequenced in a study of blood T cell repertoires in COVID-19. Here immunoSEQ multiplex PCR was the method, and the copy in TCRdb shows in-frame clones only, minus some. Of 170,000 or so clones listed, around 77% were seen once; the top ten hold 6.5%. Sequencing was carried out using peripheral blood. These receptors all come from a man between 65 and 85 years old with active or convalescent COVID-19.

The V and J genes are TRBV5-1 and TRBJ2-1; 8 bases align to TRBD1. The germline gives CDR1 SGHRS, CDR2 YFSETQ. The CDR3 extends over 16 amino acids. V shed 1 base and J 0 bases; nucleotides not matched to a gene: 3. The CDR3 here is CASSLFTGGSYNEQFF. In DNA form, the CDR3 reads TGCGCCAGCAGCTTGTTCACAGGGGGCTCCTACAATGAGCAGTTCTTC.

V gene TRBV18 combines with J gene TRBJ1-2; perhaps TRBD1 as D (6 bases). Germline V gives CDR1 KGHSH, CDR2 LQKENI. Deletions cut 3 bases from V and 7 bases from J, with 21 bases between. The CDR3 is 16 residues long. The CDR3 sequence: CASSPQDTSSGVGYTF. CDR3 in DNA: TGTGCCAGCTCACCGCAAGATACGAGCTCAGGGGTTGGCTACACCTTC.

The rearrangement links TRBV18 to TRBJ2-5; 12 nucleotides align to TRBD2. Trimming took 2 bases from V and 6 from J; bases not matched to a gene: 4. Germline V gene sequence: CDR1 KGHSH, CDR2 LQKENI. The CDR3 consists of 15 residues. CDR3 coding DNA: TGTGCCAGCTCACCAGGAACTAGCGGGGGGAAGACCCAGTACTTC. It yields the protein CASSPGTSGGKTQYF.

The chain combines TRBV30 with TRBJ1-2; TRBD1 aligns across 7 bases. Germline lookup yields CDR1 GTSNPN and CDR2 SVGIG (reference sequence). J was trimmed by 4 bases and V by 2 bases; bases with no gene match: 7. The CDR3 totals 14 residues. The CDR3 bases are TGTGCCTGGAGTCCGACAGGGTTCGCCTATGGCTACACCTTC. This encodes CAWSPTGFAYGYTF. The variable domain in full, completed from reference TRBV30 and TRBJ1-2, reads SQTIHQWPATLVQPVGSPLSLECTVEGTSNPNLYWYRQAAGRGLQLLFYSVGIGQISSEVPQNLSASRPQDRQFILSSKKLLLSDSGFYLCAWSPTGFAYGYTFGSGTRLTVV.

In its sample, this clone was seen once. The rearrangement joins TRBV6-1 to TRBJ1-4; D gene ambiguous. V was clipped by 1 base and J by 8 bases, with 11 bases between them. The CDR3 length is 14 residues. Per the germline V gene, CDR1 is MNHNS and CDR2 is SASEGT. CDR3: CASSEGRRGEKLFF. The CDR3 nucleotides are TGTGCCAGCAGTGAAGGTCGGCGGGGAGAAAAACTGTTTTTT.

The chain combines TRBV10-2 with TRBJ1-1; possibly TRBD1 for D (5 bases). CDR1 and CDR2 (germline): WSHSY, SAAADI. The V end lost 6 bases, the J end lost 5 bases, and 13 bases lay between the germline ends. CDR3 size: 13 residues. CDR3 protein: CASRATDTTEAFF. The DNA of the CDR3 is TGCGCCAGCAGGGCTACGGACACTACTGAAGCTTTCTTT.

This sequence joins TRBV6-5 and TRBJ2-7, with TRBD2 matching 9 bases. The length of the CDR3 is 16 residues. With 0 bases clipped from V and 3 bases from J, the junction kept 6 bases outside the gene matches. CDR1 and CDR2 from the germline V gene are MNHEY and SVGAGI. The CDR3 loop reads CASSYSGGGAFYEQYF. CDR3 coding DNA: TGTGCCAGCAGTTACTCAGGCGGGGGGGCCTTCTACGAGCAGTACTTC.

The chain couples TRBV5-1 to TRBJ2-7, with D possibly being TRBD2 (6 bases). This CDR3 is built from 14 residues. The V end was cut by 4 bases, the J end by 0 bases, with 11 bases between. CDR1 is SGHRS and CDR2 is YFSETQ in the germline V gene. CDR3: CASSPGSSSYEQYF. CDR3 DNA: TGCGCCAGCAGCCCCGGGAGTAGCTCCTACGAGCAGTACTTC.

The chain has TRBV18 and TRBJ2-7; D might be TRBD1 (6 bases). Germline-derived CDR1 and CDR2 are KGHSH and LQKENI. The CDR3 sequence is 14 residues long. V gave up 1 base and J gave up 3 bases, with 10 bases separating them. DNA of the CDR3: TGTGCCAGCTCACCACGGACAGAAGGCTACGAGCAGTACTTC. It specifies CASSPRTEGYEQYF.

The gene calls are TRBV16 and TRBJ1-5; D ambiguous. V was clipped by 1 base and J by 6 bases, with 13 bases between them. The CDR3 contains 15 residues. Germline CDR1 is KGHSY and CDR2 is FQNENV. CDR3 sequence reads: CASSQLGGEGQPQHF. CDR3 nucleotide sequence: TGTGCCAGCAGCCAATTGGGCGGCGAGGGTCAGCCCCAGCATTTT. Full variable domain (remainder filled in from reference TRBV16 and TRBJ1-5): GEEVAQTPKHLVRGEGQKAKLYCAPIKGHSYVFWYQQVLKNEFKFLISFQNENVFDETGMPKERFSAKCLPNSPCSLEIQATKLEDSAVYFCASSQLGGEGQPQHFGDGTRLSIL.

Note on this clone: Other DNA sequences in this specimen translate into the identical CDR3. This chain uses TRBV7-9 with TRBJ1-2, with D possibly TRBD1 on 6 matching bases. Between the trimmed V and J ends, which lost 5 bases and 2 bases, there was a span of 12 bases. Germline values: CDR1 SEHNR, CDR2 FQNEAQ (reference sequence). This CDR3 spans 14 amino acids. The CDR3 protein is CASSPRTDNYGYTF. The CDR3 DNA sequence: TGTGCCAGCAGCCCCCGGACAGACAACTATGGCTACACCTTC.

This clone showed up just once. The chain combines TRBV6-6 with TRBJ2-5; 7 bases fit TRBD2. The CDR3 consists of 13 residues. The V and J ends lost 6 bases and 2 bases, in that order; junction bases with no gene match: 3. Germline-derived CDR1 and CDR2 are MNHNY and SVGAGI (reference sequence). The DNA of the CDR3 is TGTGCCAGCAGAAATAGCGGGCAAGAGACCCAGTACTTC. Translation: CASRNSGQETQYF.

J is TRBJ2-3 and V is TRBV7-3; a possible D gene is TRBD2 (6 bases). In germline, CDR1 is SGHTA, CDR2 FQGTGA. This CDR3 is 15 amino acids long. With 5 bases removed from V and 2 bases from J, the gap between germline ends came to 14 bases. This CDR3 is CASSPGLAYTDTQYF. CDR3 nucleotide sequence: TGTGCCAGCAGCCCGGGACTCGCATACACAGATACGCAGTATTTT.

The chain employs TRBV7-8 and TRBJ1-1; D is perhaps TRBD1 (5 bases). Deletions cut 5 bases from V and 2 bases from J, with 15 bases between. This CDR3 is 15 amino acids long. CDR1 is SGHVS, CDR2 FQNEAQ, per germline. The CDR3 DNA reads as TGTGCCAGCAGCCATACCGAGGGGACTAACACTGAAGCTTTCTTT. This sequence encodes CASSHTEGTNTEAFF.